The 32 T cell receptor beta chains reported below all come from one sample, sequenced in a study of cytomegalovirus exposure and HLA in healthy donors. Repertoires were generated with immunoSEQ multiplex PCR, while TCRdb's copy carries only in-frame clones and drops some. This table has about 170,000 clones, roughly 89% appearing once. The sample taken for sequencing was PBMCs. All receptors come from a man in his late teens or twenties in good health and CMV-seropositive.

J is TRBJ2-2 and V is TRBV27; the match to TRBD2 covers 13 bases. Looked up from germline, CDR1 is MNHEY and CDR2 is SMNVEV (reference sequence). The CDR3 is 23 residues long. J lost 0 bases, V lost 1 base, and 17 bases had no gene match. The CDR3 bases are TGTGCCAGCAGTTTATATCGGATTAGGCCCGGACTAGCGGGAGCAACGAACACCGGGGAGCTGTTTTTT. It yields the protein CASSLYRIRPGLAGATNTGELFF.

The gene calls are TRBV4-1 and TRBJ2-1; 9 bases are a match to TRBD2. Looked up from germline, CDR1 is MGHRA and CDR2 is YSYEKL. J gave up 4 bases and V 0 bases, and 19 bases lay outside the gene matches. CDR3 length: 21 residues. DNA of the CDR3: TGCGCCAGCAGCCAAGAAGCATACGGGATTCATAGCGGGAGTATTTACAATGAGCAGTTCTTC. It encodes CASSQEAYGIHSGSIYNEQFF.

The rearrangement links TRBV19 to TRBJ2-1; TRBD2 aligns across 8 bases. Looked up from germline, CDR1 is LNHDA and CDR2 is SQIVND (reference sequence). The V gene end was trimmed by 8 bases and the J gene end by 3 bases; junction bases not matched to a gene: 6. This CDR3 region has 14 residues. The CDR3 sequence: CASSPGTSYNEQFF. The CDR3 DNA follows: TGTGCCAGTTCTCCCGGGACTAGCTACAATGAGCAGTTCTTC.

DNA of the CDR3: TGTGCCAGCAGCTTGTTCGGGGTAGGACTAGCGGGAGCAGATACGCAGTATTTT. Translating gives CASSLFGVGLAGADTQYF. The chain has TRBV5-6 and TRBJ2-3; the match to TRBD2 covers 13 bases. Germline-derived CDR1 and CDR2 are SGHDT and YYEEEE. The CDR3 length is 18 residues. Losses at the gene ends were 1 base for V and 4 bases for J; bases not matched to a gene: 9.

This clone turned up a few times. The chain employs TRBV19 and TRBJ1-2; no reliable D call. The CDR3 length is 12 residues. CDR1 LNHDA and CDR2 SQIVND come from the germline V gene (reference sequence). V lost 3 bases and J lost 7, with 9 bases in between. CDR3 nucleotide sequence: TGTGCCAGTAGTATGAGAGGGAGTGGCTACACCTTC. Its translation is CASSMRGSGYTF.

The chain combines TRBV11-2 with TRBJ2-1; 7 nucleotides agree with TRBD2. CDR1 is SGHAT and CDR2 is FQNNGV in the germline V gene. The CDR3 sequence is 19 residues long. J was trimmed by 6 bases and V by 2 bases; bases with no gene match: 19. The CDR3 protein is CASSLILAEIWGMPNEQFF. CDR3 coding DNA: TGTGCCAGCAGCTTAATCCTAGCGGAAATCTGGGGGATGCCCAATGAGCAGTTCTTC.

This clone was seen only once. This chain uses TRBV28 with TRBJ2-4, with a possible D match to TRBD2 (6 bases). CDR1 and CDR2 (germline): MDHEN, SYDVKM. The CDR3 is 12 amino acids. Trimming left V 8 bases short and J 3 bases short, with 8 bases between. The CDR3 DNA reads TGTGCCAGCGCGGGATACAAAAACATTCAGTACTTC. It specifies CASAGYKNIQYF.

CDR3 protein: CASSYSGTGDRGNTIYF. The CDR3 DNA reads TGTGCCAGCAGCTATTCCGGGACAGGGGATCGAGGAAACACCATATATTTT. The chain carries TRBV7-8 and TRBJ1-3, with 10 positions matching TRBD1. The trim removed 4 bases at V and 4 bases at J, leaving 10 bases unmatched. Per germline, CDR1 SGHVS and CDR2 FQNEAQ. There are 17 residues in the CDR3.

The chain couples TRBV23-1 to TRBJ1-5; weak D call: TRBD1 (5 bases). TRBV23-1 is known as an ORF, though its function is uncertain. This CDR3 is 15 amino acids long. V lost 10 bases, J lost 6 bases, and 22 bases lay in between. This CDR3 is CAIPLGQDVGQPQHF. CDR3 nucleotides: TGCGCCATACCGTTGGGGCAGGATGTGGGTCAGCCCCAGCATTTT.

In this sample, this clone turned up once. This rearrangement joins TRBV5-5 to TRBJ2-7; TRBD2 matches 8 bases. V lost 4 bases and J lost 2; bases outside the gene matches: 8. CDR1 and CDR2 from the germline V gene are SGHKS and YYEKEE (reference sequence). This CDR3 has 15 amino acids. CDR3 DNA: TGTGCCAGCAGCACAGCGACTAGCGTAACCTACGAGCAGTACTTC. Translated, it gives CASSTATSVTYEQYF.

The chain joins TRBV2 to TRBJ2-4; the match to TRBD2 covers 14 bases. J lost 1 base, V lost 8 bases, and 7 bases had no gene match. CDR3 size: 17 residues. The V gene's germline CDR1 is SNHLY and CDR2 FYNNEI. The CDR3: CASAGTSGSGAKNIQYF. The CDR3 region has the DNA TGTGCCAGCGCAGGGACTAGCGGGAGTGGCGCCAAAAACATTCAGTACTTC.

The CDR3 DNA reads as TGTGCCAGCAACCGGGTTGATGAAAAACTGTTTTTT. Its protein product is CASNRVDEKLFF. V is TRBV2 and J is TRBJ1-4; no firm D call. Germline V gene data show CDR1 as SNHLY and CDR2 as FYNNEI. The CDR3 runs to 12 residues. Trimming removed 7 bases from V and 6 bases from J, with 9 bases in between.

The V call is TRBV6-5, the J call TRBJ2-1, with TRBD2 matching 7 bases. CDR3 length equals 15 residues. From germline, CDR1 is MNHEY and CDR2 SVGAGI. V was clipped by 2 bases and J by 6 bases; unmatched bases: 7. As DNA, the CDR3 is TGTGCCAGCAGTTACAGGCGGGAGCTTCCCAATGAGCAGTTCTTC. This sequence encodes CASSYRRELPNEQFF.

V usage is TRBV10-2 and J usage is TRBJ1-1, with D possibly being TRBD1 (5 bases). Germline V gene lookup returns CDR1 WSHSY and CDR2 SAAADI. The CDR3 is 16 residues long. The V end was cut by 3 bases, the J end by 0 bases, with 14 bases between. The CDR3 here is CASSDRQGGMNTEAFF. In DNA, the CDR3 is TGCGCCAGCAGTGATCGGCAGGGTGGGATGAACACTGAAGCTTTCTTT.

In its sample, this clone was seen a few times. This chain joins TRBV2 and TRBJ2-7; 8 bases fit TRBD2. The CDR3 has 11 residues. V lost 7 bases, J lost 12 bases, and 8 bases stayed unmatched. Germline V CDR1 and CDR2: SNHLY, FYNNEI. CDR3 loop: CASTSGLGAYF. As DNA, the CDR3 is TGTGCCAGCACTAGCGGGCTCGGGGCGTACTTC.

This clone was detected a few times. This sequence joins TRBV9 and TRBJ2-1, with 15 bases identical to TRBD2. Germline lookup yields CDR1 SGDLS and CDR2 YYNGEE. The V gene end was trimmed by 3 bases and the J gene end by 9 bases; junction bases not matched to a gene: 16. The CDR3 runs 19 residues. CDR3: CASSAEWTSGRAKGGEQFF. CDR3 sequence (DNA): TGTGCCAGCAGCGCGGAATGGACTAGCGGGAGGGCAAAGGGAGGTGAGCAGTTCTTC.

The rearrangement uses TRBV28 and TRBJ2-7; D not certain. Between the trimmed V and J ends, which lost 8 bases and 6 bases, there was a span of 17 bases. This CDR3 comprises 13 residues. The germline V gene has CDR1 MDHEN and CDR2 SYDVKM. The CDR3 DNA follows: TGTGCCAGCTCCCCCGGAGAGAGCCTCGAGCAGTACTTC. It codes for CASSPGESLEQYF. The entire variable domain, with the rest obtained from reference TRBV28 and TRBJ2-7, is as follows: DVKVTQSSRYLVKRTGEKVFLECVQDMDHENMFWYRQDPGLGLRLIYFSYDVKMKEKGDIPEGYSVSREKKERFSLILESASTNQTSMYLCASSPGESLEQYFGPGTRLTVT.

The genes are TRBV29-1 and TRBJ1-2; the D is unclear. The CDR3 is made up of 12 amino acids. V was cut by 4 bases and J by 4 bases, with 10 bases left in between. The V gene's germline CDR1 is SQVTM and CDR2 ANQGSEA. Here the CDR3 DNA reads TGCAGCGTTGTGCACAGAATCTATGGCTACACCTTC. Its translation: CSVVHRIYGYTF.

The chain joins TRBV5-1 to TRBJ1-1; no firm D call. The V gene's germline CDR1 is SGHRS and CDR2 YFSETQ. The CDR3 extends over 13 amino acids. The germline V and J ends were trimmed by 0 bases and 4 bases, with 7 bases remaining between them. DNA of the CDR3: TGCGCCAGCAGCTTGGACACATCCACTGAAGCTTTCTTT. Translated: CASSLDTSTEAFF.

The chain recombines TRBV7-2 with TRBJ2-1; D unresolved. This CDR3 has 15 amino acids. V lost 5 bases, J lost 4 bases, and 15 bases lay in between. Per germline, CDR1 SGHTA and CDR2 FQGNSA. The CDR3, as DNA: TGTGCCAGCAGCCTCGGGTTAACTCAATACAATGAGCAGTTCTTC. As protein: CASSLGLTQYNEQFF.

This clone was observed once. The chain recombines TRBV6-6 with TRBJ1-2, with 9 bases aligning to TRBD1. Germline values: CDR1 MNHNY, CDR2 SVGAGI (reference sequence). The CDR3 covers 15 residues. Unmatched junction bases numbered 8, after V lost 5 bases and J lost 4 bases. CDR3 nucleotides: TGTGCCAGCAGTCGAAGGGACAGGGCCACCTATGGCTACACCTTC. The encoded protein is CASSRRDRATYGYTF.

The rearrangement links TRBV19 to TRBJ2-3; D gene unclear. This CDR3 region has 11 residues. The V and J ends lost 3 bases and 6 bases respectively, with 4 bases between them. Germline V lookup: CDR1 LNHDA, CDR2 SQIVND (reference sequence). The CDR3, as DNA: TGTGCCAGTAGTATCCGGGATACGCAGTATTTT. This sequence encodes CASSIRDTQYF.

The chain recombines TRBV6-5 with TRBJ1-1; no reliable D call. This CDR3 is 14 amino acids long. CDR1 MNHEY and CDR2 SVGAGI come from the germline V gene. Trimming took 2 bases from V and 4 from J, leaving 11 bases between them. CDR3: CASSYASRSTEAFF. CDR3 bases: TGTGCCAGCAGTTACGCTTCCAGAAGCACTGAAGCTTTCTTT.

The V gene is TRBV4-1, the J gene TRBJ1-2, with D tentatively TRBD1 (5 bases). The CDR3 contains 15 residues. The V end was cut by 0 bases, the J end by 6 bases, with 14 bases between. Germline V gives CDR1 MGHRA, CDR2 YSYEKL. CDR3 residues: CASSQEESGFNGYTF. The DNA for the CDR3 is TGCGCCAGCAGCCAAGAAGAGTCAGGGTTTAATGGCTACACCTTC.

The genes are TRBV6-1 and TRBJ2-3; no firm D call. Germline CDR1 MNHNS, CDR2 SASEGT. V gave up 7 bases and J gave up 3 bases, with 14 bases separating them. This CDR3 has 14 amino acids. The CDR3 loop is CASIAAEITDTQYF. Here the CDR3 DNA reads TGTGCCAGCATCGCGGCAGAGATAACAGATACGCAGTATTTT.

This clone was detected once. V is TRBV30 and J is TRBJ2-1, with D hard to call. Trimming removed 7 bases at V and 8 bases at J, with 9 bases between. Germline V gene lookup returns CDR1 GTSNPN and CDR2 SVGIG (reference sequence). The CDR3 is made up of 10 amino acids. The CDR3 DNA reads TGTGCCTCCTCGCGGTATGAGCAGTTCTTC. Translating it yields CASSRYEQFF.

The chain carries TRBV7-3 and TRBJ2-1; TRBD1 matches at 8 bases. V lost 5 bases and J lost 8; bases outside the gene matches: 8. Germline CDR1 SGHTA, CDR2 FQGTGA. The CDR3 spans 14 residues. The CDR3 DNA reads TGTGCCAGCAGCCAAGGGGACAGGCCCCATGAGCAGTTCTTC. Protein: CASSQGDRPHEQFF.

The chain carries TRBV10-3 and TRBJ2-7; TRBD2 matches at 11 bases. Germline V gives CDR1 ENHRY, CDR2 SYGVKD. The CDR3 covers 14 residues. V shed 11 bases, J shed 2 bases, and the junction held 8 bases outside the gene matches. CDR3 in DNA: TGTGCCGCACGTAGCGGGAGGGGCGCCTACGAGCAGTACTTC. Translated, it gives CAARSGRGAYEQYF.

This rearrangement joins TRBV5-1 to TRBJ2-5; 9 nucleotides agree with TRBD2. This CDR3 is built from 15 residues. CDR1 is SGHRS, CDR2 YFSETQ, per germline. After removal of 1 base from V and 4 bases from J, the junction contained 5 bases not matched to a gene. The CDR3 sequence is CASSLTLAGIETQYF. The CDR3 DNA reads TGCGCCAGCAGCTTGACACTAGCGGGTATAGAGACCCAGTACTTC.

The chain's CDR3 is CASSSSYSEQYF. The CDR3 bases are TGTGCCAGTAGTAGCTCTTACAGCGAGCAGTACTTC. This sequence joins TRBV19 and TRBJ2-7; no reliable D call. Germline lookup yields CDR1 LNHDA and CDR2 SQIVND (reference sequence). The CDR3 extends over 12 amino acids. V was clipped by 4 bases and J by 6 bases, with 10 bases between them.

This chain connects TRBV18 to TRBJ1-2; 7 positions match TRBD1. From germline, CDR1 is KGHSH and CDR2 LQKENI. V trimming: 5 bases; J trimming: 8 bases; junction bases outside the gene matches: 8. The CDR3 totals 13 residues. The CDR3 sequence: CASSTTGAKGYTF. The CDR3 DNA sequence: TGTGCCAGCTCAACTACAGGGGCAAAAGGCTACACCTTC.

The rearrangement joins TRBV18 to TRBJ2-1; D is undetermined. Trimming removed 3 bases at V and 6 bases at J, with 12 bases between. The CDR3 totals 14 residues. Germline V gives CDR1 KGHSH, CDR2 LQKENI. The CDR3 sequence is CASSPPGSPNEQFF. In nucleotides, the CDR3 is TGTGCCAGCTCACCCCCCGGGTCACCCAATGAGCAGTTCTTC.